This is a list of T cell receptor beta chains from one sample in a study of response to subunit inactivated influenza vaccine. TCRdb recomputed calls from the RT-PCR reads with MiXCR, one row per CDR3 protein. The data hold hundreds of thousands of distinct CDR3 sequences, with about 7.6% observed a single time. The input for sequencing was PBMCs from blood, taken approximately 25 months after vaccination. These receptors originate from a man aged 50 to 69 who received an inactivated influenza vaccine. Each CDR3 is given with its conserved first and last residue. D genes are given only for firm matches. Clone size appears in some rows only: once, few, many, or a class for an expanded clone.

J	D	V	size	CDR3	DNA
TRBJ2-1	-	TRBV20-1	few	CSARDSFQNEQFF	TGCAGTGCCAGAGACTCCTTCCAAAATGAGCAGTTCTTC
TRBJ2-5	TRBD1	TRBV6-5	few	CASSYRGTGETQYF	TGTGCCAGCAGTTATAGGGGGACAGGGGAGACCCAGTACTTC
TRBJ2-2	-	TRBV20-1	few	CSASLRANTGELFF	TGCAGTGCTAGTCTCAGGGCGAACACCGGGGAGCTGTTTTTT
TRBJ2-2	-	TRBV4-1	many	CASSQEGRTGELFF	TGCGCCAGCAGCCAAGAGGGACGTACCGGGGAGCTGTTTTTT
TRBJ2-7	-	TRBV12-3/TRBV12-4	many	CASSSRAVYEQYF	TGTGCCAGCAGTAGCAGGGCCGTCTACGAGCAGTACTTC
TRBJ2-2	-	TRBV4-2	many	CASSQVPGLDTGELFF	TGTGCCAGCAGCCAAGTGCCTGGACTGGACACCGGGGAGCTGTTTTTT
TRBJ2-1	-	TRBV7-9	few	CASSLRVLYNEQFF	TGTGCCAGCAGCCTCCGGGTCCTTTACAATGAGCAGTTCTTC
TRBJ2-7	-	TRBV29-1	-	CSVDIGYEQYF	TGCAGCGTTGATATTGGCTACGAGCAGTACTTC
TRBJ1-1	-	TRBV29-1	many	CSVEGRLNTEAFF	TGCAGCGTTGAGGGTCGGCTGAACACTGAAGCCTTCTTT
TRBJ2-7	-	TRBV2	-	CASSELIQVLSYEQYF	TGTGCCAGCAGTGAATTAATACAGGTCCTATCCTACGAGCAGTACTTC
TRBJ2-3	TRBD2	TRBV4-3	few	CASSQPSAGGGTDTQYF	TGCGCCAGCAGCCAACCCTCGGCGGGAGGTGGCACAGATACGCAGTATTTT
TRBJ2-5	-	TRBV6-5	-	CASSYPRGGIGAQYF	TGTGCCAGCAGTTACCCTAGGGGGGGTATTGGGGCCCAGTACTTC
TRBJ2-1	TRBD2	TRBV6-1	few	CASTSGRTNEQFF	TGTGCCAGTACTAGCGGGAGGACCAATGAGCAGTTCTTC
TRBJ2-7	TRBD1	TRBV4-1	few	CASSHGTELPYEQYF	TGCGCCAGCAGCCACGGGACAGAACTACCCTACGAGCAGTACTTC
TRBJ2-7	-	TRBV29-1	many	CSVRDMTYEQYF	TGCAGCGTCCGGGACATGACGTACGAGCAGTACTTC
TRBJ2-7	-	TRBV5-1	few	CASSFTSGSIYEQYF	TGCGCCAGCAGCTTTACATCCGGGTCGATCTACGAGCAGTACTTC
TRBJ2-7	TRBD1	TRBV20-1	-	CSARGTGPYEQYF	TGCAGTGCTAGAGGGACAGGGCCCTACGAGCAGTACTTC
TRBJ1-2	-	TRBV12-3/TRBV12-4	many	CASSWEGNGNYGYTF	TGTGCCAGCAGTTGGGAGGGAAACGGAAACTATGGCTACACCTTC
TRBJ2-5	-	TRBV21-1	few	CATTKGAYRQETQYF	TGTGCCACCACCAAGGGGGCTTACCGACAAGAGACCCAGTACTTC
TRBJ1-5	TRBD1	TRBV12-3/TRBV12-4	few	CASSLETGTFNQPQHF	TGTGCCAGCAGTTTAGAGACAGGGACCTTCAATCAGCCCCAGCATTTT
TRBJ1-1	-	TRBV6-1	-	CASNVGPSTEAFF	TGTGCCAGCAACGTCGGCCCCAGCACTGAAGCTTTCTTT
TRBJ2-3	-	TRBV5-1	-	CASSLGFGVDTQYF	TGCGCCAGCAGCTTGGGGTTTGGAGTAGATACGCAGTATTTT
TRBJ1-1	-	TRBV15	many	CATSRDPSPGAVSEAFF	TGTGCCACCAGCAGAGATCCCTCGCCGGGGGCGGTTTCTGAAGCTTTCTTT
TRBJ1-4	-	TRBV2	-	CASRITGKRGEKLFF	TGTGCCAGCAGAATAACAGGGAAACGAGGTGAAAAACTGTTTTTT
TRBJ1-5	-	TRBV6-2/TRBV6-3	-	CASSGSDSTYQPQHF	TGTGCCAGCAGTGGCTCGGACAGTACCTATCAGCCCCAGCATTTT
TRBJ2-2	-	TRBV29-1	many	CSVGSIGGELFF	TGCAGCGTTGGGTCGATTGGAGGGGAGCTGTTTTTT
TRBJ2-1	TRBD2	TRBV6-1	-	CASIGPGLAGVYNEQFF	TGTGCCAGCATCGGACCGGGACTAGCGGGAGTTTACAATGAGCAGTTCTTC
TRBJ2-4	-	TRBV20-1	few	CSARAVLGTKNIQYF	TGCAGTGCTAGAGCCGTACTCGGTACCAAAAACATTCAGTACTTC
TRBJ2-5	TRBD2	TRBV20-1	-	CSARGLAKETQYF	TGCAGTGCTAGAGGACTAGCCAAGGAGACCCAGTACTTC
TRBJ1-1	TRBD1	TRBV2	-	CASSEGQGYDTEAFF	TGTGCCAGCAGTGAAGGACAGGGATACGACACTGAAGCTTTCTTT
TRBJ2-1	TRBD2	TRBV25-1	many	CASSEWIVAGRNEQFF	TGTGCCAGCAGTGAATGGATAGTAGCGGGGCGCAATGAGCAGTTCTTC
TRBJ2-3	TRBD1	TRBV3-1	-	CASSQDLTGRTDTQYF	TGTGCCAGCAGCCAAGATTTGACAGGGCGCACAGATACGCAGTATTTT
TRBJ1-1	-	TRBV10-3	many	CAISTAKNTEAFF	TGTGCCATCAGCACGGCCAAGAACACTGAAGCTTTCTTT
TRBJ2-7	-	TRBV12-3/TRBV12-4	-	CASKGSAYEQYF	TGTGCCAGCAAGGGATCCGCCTACGAGCAGTACTTC